Listed here are 16 T cell receptor beta chains from one sample, sequenced in a study of OX40 agonist ivuxolimab in advanced cancers. Sequencing used immunoSEQ multiplex PCR; TCRdb keeps in-frame clones, though not all of them. The table has under 75,000 clones, approximately 91% seen once. The source material was CD4+ or CD8+ T cells sorted from blood, sampled in a trial of the OX40 agonist ivuxolimab. The source is an adult with an advanced solid tumor such as melanoma, head and neck, liver or kidney cancer.

The chain carries TRBV2 and TRBJ1-1, with 9 bases fitting TRBD1. This CDR3 has 16 residues. Germline lookup yields CDR1 SNHLY and CDR2 FYNNEI. V was pared by 7 bases and J by 4 bases, with 13 bases of the junction left unmatched. CDR3 coding DNA: TGTGCCAGCAACCCCGGGACAGGGAGAGGGATCACTGAAGCTTTCTTT. Translated, it gives CASNPGTGRGITEAFF.

The chain links TRBV5-8 to TRBJ2-7; 9 bases agree with TRBD2. The CDR3 has 15 residues. Trimming at V came to 1 base and at J to 2 bases, leaving 4 bases not matched to a gene. Germline CDR1 SGHTS, CDR2 YDEGEE. The CDR3 DNA is TGTGCCAGCAGCTTGAATCCTAGCGGGACCTACGAGCAGTACTTC. Translation: CASSLNPSGTYEQYF.

This clone was seen a single time. The chain uses TRBV5-1 and TRBJ1-1; D is possibly TRBD1 (5 bases). From germline, CDR1 is SGHRS and CDR2 YFSETQ. Trimming stripped 0 bases from V and 1 base from J, with 10 bases between. The CDR3 covers 15 residues. The CDR3 nucleotides read TGCGCCAGCAGCTTGGCTGGAGGGGAGAACACTGAAGCTTTCTTT. Its protein product is CASSLAGGENTEAFF.

This chain joins TRBV7-9 and TRBJ1-5; weak D call: TRBD1 (6 bases). This CDR3 is built from 16 residues. V lost 0 bases and J lost 5, with 14 bases in between. CDR1 and CDR2 from the germline V gene are SEHNR and FQNEAQ (reference sequence). CDR3 residues: CASSLAFTGPDQPQHF. The CDR3 DNA reads as TGTGCCAGCAGCTTAGCGTTCACAGGGCCGGATCAGCCCCAGCATTTT.

The CDR3 DNA reads as TGTGCCAGCTCACCACCAGTCGGGGAGGAGACCCAGTACTTC. Translated: CASSPPVGEETQYF. This chain connects TRBV18 to TRBJ2-5; D possibly corresponds to TRBD2 (5 bases). The V gene's germline CDR1 is KGHSH and CDR2 LQKENI. The CDR3 totals 14 residues. V was cut by 0 bases and J by 5 bases, with 10 bases left in between.

The rearrangement uses TRBV7-2 and TRBJ2-1, with D maybe TRBD2 (5 bases). The CDR3 is made up of 13 amino acids. Deletions cut 1 base from V and 9 bases from J, with 10 bases between. Germline V lookup: CDR1 SGHTA, CDR2 FQGNSA. The CDR3 bases are TGTGCCAGCAGCTTAGAAAGAGAGGGTGAGCAGTTCTTC. It encodes CASSLEREGEQFF.

The chain uses TRBV5-1 and TRBJ2-7; D perhaps matches TRBD2 (5 bases). Trimming left V 4 bases short and J 3 bases short, with 14 bases between. The CDR3 has 14 amino acids. Germline CDR1 SGHRS, CDR2 YFSETQ. This chain's CDR3 is CASSPAGSLYEQYF. The CDR3 DNA reads as TGCGCCAGCAGCCCGGCGGGCAGCCTCTACGAGCAGTACTTC.

This clone was observed a single time. The genes are TRBV5-1 and TRBJ1-1; TRBD1 is a possible D gene (5 bases). CDR3 size: 14 residues. V was shortened by 1 base and J by 10 bases, with 17 bases between the two germline ends. CDR1 is SGHRS, CDR2 YFSETQ, per germline. The CDR3 region has the DNA TGCGCCAGCAGCTTGAGCCACGGGACTCTTCTAGCTTTCTTT. Its translation: CASSLSHGTLLAFF. Full variable domain (outside the CDR3, taken from reference TRBV5-1 and TRBJ1-1): KAGVTQTPRYLIKTRGQQVTLSCSPISGHRSVSWYQQTPGQGLQFLFEYFSETQRNKGNFPGRFSGRQFSNSRSEMNVSTLELGDSALYLCASSLSHGTLLAFFGQGTRLTVV.

CDR3 DNA: TGTGCCAGCAGCTCCTTTGCAAGAAACCAAGAGACCCAGTACTTC. This sequence encodes CASSSFARNQETQYF. The rearrangement joins TRBV7-2 to TRBJ2-5; D not certain. The germline V gene encodes CDR1 SGHTA and CDR2 FQGNSA. Deletions cut 4 bases from V and 0 bases from J, with 12 bases between. The CDR3 length is 15 residues.

This sequence joins TRBV5-1 and TRBJ2-6; D not certain. This CDR3 spans 16 amino acids. Trimming pared 2 bases from V and 4 bases from J, leaving 13 bases between. CDR1 SGHRS and CDR2 YFSETQ come from the germline V gene. CDR3 amino acids: CASSFDSLGGANVLTF. The CDR3 DNA follows: TGCGCCAGCAGCTTTGACTCTCTAGGGGGGGCCAACGTCCTGACTTTC.

The chain links TRBV5-8 to TRBJ1-1; no definite D call. The germline V and J ends were trimmed by 0 bases and 11 bases, with 14 bases remaining between them. Germline V CDR1 and CDR2: SGHTS, YDEGEE. This CDR3 comprises 13 residues. The CDR3 region is CASSLAGDRRAFF. CDR3 DNA sequence: TGTGCCAGCAGCTTGGCCGGGGATCGGAGGGCTTTCTTT.

V and J are TRBV2 and TRBJ1-4, with D possibly TRBD1 on 5 matching bases. The CDR3 contains 13 residues. The germline V gene has CDR1 SNHLY and CDR2 FYNNEI. The ends were cut back, 6 bases at V and 5 bases at J, with 10 bases in the middle. This CDR3 reads CASSRVLNEKLFF. CDR3 in DNA: TGTGCCAGCAGCAGGGTTTTGAATGAAAAACTGTTTTTT.

V usage is TRBV5-4 and J usage is TRBJ2-7, with D perhaps matching TRBD1 (6 bases). Germline assignment: CDR1 SGHNT and CDR2 YYREEE (reference sequence). The CDR3 totals 13 residues. Between the trimmed V and J ends, which lost 4 bases and 1 base, there was a span of 9 bases. This CDR3 is CASSRGQSYEQYF. The DNA of the CDR3 is TGTGCCAGCAGCCGAGGACAGTCCTACGAGCAGTACTTC.

This chain joins TRBV10-1 and TRBJ2-4; the D gene is possibly TRBD2 (5 bases). Trimming shortened V by 0 bases and J by 5 bases, and 8 bases separated the two germline ends. Germline V CDR1 and CDR2: WNHNN, SYGVQD (reference sequence). CDR3 length: 14 amino acids. Here the CDR3 DNA reads TGCGCCAGCAGTGAGTCCGGAGGACAAAACATTCAGTACTTC. Protein product: CASSESGGQNIQYF.

V gene TRBV30 combines with J gene TRBJ1-1; no clear D. V was trimmed by 1 base and J by 3 bases, leaving 12 bases between them. Germline V gene sequence: CDR1 GTSNPN, CDR2 SVGIG (reference sequence). The CDR3 sequence is 14 residues long. The CDR3 protein is CAWSEAGSHTEAFF. DNA for the CDR3: TGTGCCTGGAGTGAGGCCGGATCACACACTGAAGCTTTCTTT.

The chain couples TRBV4-1 to TRBJ2-2, with 12 bases fitting TRBD2. The V and J ends lost 0 bases and 4 bases, in that order; junction bases with no gene match: 3. The germline V gene encodes CDR1 MGHRA and CDR2 YSYEKL. The CDR3 totals 17 residues. CDR3 residues: CASSQDWTSGITGELFF. The CDR3 coding sequence is TGCGCCAGCAGCCAAGATTGGACTAGCGGGATCACCGGGGAGCTGTTTTTT.